A single sample gave rise to the 10 T cell receptor beta chains below, sequenced in a study of beta chain features in type 1 diabetes (dated by TCRdb to 2017 to 2018). The library relied on the immunoSEQ multiplex PCR assay. All of the isolated RNA was reverse transcribed with the High Capacity cDNA Reverse Transcription Kit, so expressed TCRB transcripts were sequenced. Here the immuneACCESS table is served through TCRdb, limited to in-frame sequences with V and J called. Missing clones are a known gap in these copies; in checked studies unresolved V genes cover under half, and the rest lacks a known reason. The sample table contains 140,000 to 150,000 clones; only one count was recorded for 40% to 60% of them. The ten largest clones capture approximately 0.4% of the sample. The sequenced sample consisted of Tregs from blood. This specimen's cell subset or site label, per the study, means: regulatory CD4+ T cells. The receptors were gathered from a man between 18 and 35 years old in good health.

This chain uses TRBV5-6 with TRBJ1-1; D possibly corresponds to TRBD1 (5 bases). Germline CDR1 SGHDT, CDR2 YYEEEE. The CDR3 totals 14 residues. Trimming cost V 1 base and J 5 bases, with 12 bases left between them. The CDR3 region has the DNA TGTGCCAGCAGCTTGAGGGTGAAGGGGACTGAAGCTTTCTTT. It is translated as CASSLRVKGTEAFF.

This chain links TRBV7-2 with TRBJ1-1; 10 bases map to TRBD1. Germline V gene data show CDR1 as SGHTA and CDR2 as FQGNSA. J gave up 3 bases and V 5 bases, and 6 bases lay outside the gene matches. This CDR3 is 15 amino acids long. The CDR3 region is CASSTTGGRYTEAFF. The CDR3 nucleotides are TGTGCCAGCAGCACGACAGGGGGCAGGTACACTGAAGCTTTCTTT.

A single count supports this clone. The rearrangement uses TRBV18 and TRBJ2-5; possibly TRBD2 for D (6 bases). TRBJ2-7 matches the DNA end more closely, so the J call is doubtful. This CDR3 contains 14 residues. Germline V gene sequence: CDR1 KGHSH, CDR2 LQKENI. DNA of the CDR3: TGTGCCAGCTCACCAGGGACTGTTGGCTACGAGCAGTACTTC. Its translation is CASSPGTVGYEQYF.

The chain carries TRBV5-1 and TRBJ2-5, with D unresolved. CDR3 length: 15 residues. Germline V gene lookup returns CDR1 SGHRS and CDR2 YFSETQ. V dropped 2 bases and J dropped 2 bases, with 13 bases sitting between them. This CDR3 reads CASSFAATLQETQYF. CDR3 coding DNA: TGCGCCAGCAGCTTTGCGGCAACCTTACAAGAGACCCAGTACTTC.

This clone has more than one count but fewer than ten. The V call is TRBV7-9, the J call TRBJ2-5; 9 positions match TRBD2. The end of the DNA aligns better with TRBJ2-7, so the J call may be wrong. Germline assignment: CDR1 SEHNR and CDR2 FQNEAQ (reference sequence). CDR3 length equals 15 residues. CDR3 in amino acids: CASSLTSGFTYEQYF. The DNA of the CDR3 is TGTGCCAGCAGCCTTACTAGCGGGTTCACCTACGAGCAGTACTTC.

The rearrangement links TRBV28 to TRBJ1-4, with D possibly TRBD1 on 5 matching bases. Trimming took 2 bases from V and 0 from J, leaving 13 bases between them. The CDR3 has 17 residues. Germline V gives CDR1 MDHEN, CDR2 SYDVKM. The CDR3 spells CASSLLAVGPTNEKLFF. The CDR3 DNA reads as TGTGCCAGCAGTTTACTCGCAGTGGGGCCAACTAATGAAAAACTGTTTTTT.

This clone has more than one count but fewer than ten. This rearrangement joins TRBV29-1 to TRBJ2-2, with 7 nucleotides matching TRBD2. The CDR3 runs 11 residues. Germline CDR1 reads SQVTM; CDR2 reads ANQGSEA. Unmatched junction bases numbered 2, after V lost 7 bases and J lost 6 bases. CDR3 in DNA: TGCAGCGGAGGACTAGCCGGGGAGCTGTTTTTT. It translates to CSGGLAGELFF.

The chain carries TRBV15 and TRBJ1-2; D call uncertain. In germline, CDR1 is LNHNV, CDR2 YYDKDF (reference sequence). The CDR3 has 13 residues. Trimming cost V 0 bases and J 7 bases, with 9 bases left between them. CDR3 in amino acids: CATSREISSGYTF. CDR3 DNA sequence: TGTGCCACCAGCAGAGAGATCTCGAGTGGCTACACCTTC.

The chain links TRBV2 to TRBJ2-1; 11 nucleotides agree with TRBD1. CDR3 length equals 15 residues. J lost 4 bases, V lost 6 bases, and 5 bases had no gene match. Germline V gene lookup returns CDR1 SNHLY and CDR2 FYNNEI. CDR3 sequence reads: CASRPGTGGYNEQFF. For the CDR3, the DNA is TGTGCCAGCAGACCCGGGACAGGGGGATACAATGAGCAGTTCTTC.

This clone was observed a few times. The gene calls are TRBV30 and TRBJ2-2, with D unresolved. Trimming stripped 0 bases from V and 2 bases from J, with 4 bases between. CDR1 and CDR2 from the germline V gene are GTSNPN and SVGIG (reference sequence). The CDR3 is 13 residues long. The DNA for the CDR3 is TGTGCCTGGAGTGTACAAAACACCGGGGAGCTGTTTTTT. Translating it yields CAWSVQNTGELFF.